The next 8 T cell receptor beta chains were all read from a single sample in a study of T cells in Graves' hyperthyroidism and ophthalmopathy. TCR beta CDR3 regions were amplified from RNA. HTBI primers drove first-round RT-PCR of the TCR CDR3. TCRdb called the multiplex PCR reads again in MiXCR, with one record for every CDR3 protein. The sample holds around 560,000 distinct CDR3 sequences, roughly 17% seen once. Sequencing was done on a sample of blood. The source is a woman between 18 and 30 years old with Graves' hyperthyroidism.

The chain is built from TRBV20-1 and TRBJ1-4, with D maybe TRBD1 (6 bases). Per the germline V gene, CDR1 is DFQATT and CDR2 is SNEGSKA (reference sequence). The ends were cut back, 6 bases at V and 3 bases at J, with 17 bases in the middle. This CDR3 has 15 amino acids. CDR3 loop: CSAQRPTGANEKLFF. DNA of the CDR3: TGCAGTGCCCAACGACCGACAGGAGCTAATGAAAAACTGTTTTTT.

This chain uses TRBV6-1 with TRBJ2-7; 8 bases are a match to TRBD1. The CDR3 length is 17 residues. Germline CDR1 MNHNS, CDR2 SASEGT. V lost 6 bases and J lost 2; bases outside the gene matches: 15. The CDR3, as DNA: TGTGCCAGCAGCCGCCCCCTCAGGGGGCTCACCACCTACGAGCAGTACTTC. It encodes CASSRPLRGLTTYEQYF.

The gene calls are TRBV6-2 or TRBV6-3 and TRBJ2-4; weak D call: TRBD2 (6 bases). The CDR3 has 12 residues. CDR1 MNHEY and CDR2 SVGEGT come from the germline V gene. Trimming pared 4 bases from V and 9 bases from J, leaving 10 bases between. Here the CDR3 reads CASSSGGGIQYF. The CDR3, as DNA: TGTGCCAGCAGTTCTGGGGGAGGCATTCAGTACTTC.

V usage is TRBV30 and J usage is TRBJ2-2, with 10 bases identical to TRBD1. The CDR3 loop spans 18 amino acids. V was pared by 5 bases and J by 2 bases, with 14 bases of the junction left unmatched. From germline, CDR1 is GTSNPN and CDR2 SVGIG (reference sequence). Here the CDR3 reads CAWRPTLRDRGNTGELFF. In DNA form, the CDR3 reads TGTGCCTGGCGTCCTACTCTCCGGGACAGGGGAAACACCGGGGAGCTGTTTTTT.

This clonotype was detected a few times. The V and J genes are TRBV4-2 and TRBJ1-4; weak D call: TRBD1 (5 bases). The CDR3 contains 16 residues. The germline V gene has CDR1 LGHNA and CDR2 YNFKEQ. V dropped 1 base and J dropped 0 bases, with 9 bases sitting between them. CDR3 sequence (DNA): TGTGCCAGCAGCCAAGCGGGGACCACAACTAATGAAAAACTGTTTTTT. It translates to CASSQAGTTTNEKLFF.

To note about this clonotype: A read error is likely, as this CDR3 ends without the conserved phenylalanine or tryptophan. The chain has TRBV6-1 and TRBJ1-1; TRBD1 might be the D (6 bases). Germline V lookup: CDR1 MNHNS, CDR2 SASEGT. The V gene lost 6 bases and the J gene lost 5 bases, with 13 bases spanning the gap. The CDR3 loop spans 13 amino acids. CDR3 bases: TGTGCCAGCAGCGGAGGACAGATTACTGAAGCTTTCTCT. This encodes CASSGGQITEAFS.

The V and J genes are TRBV20-1 and TRBJ1-6, with unresolved D. The CDR3 extends over 16 amino acids. Trimming pared 3 bases from V and 0 bases from J, leaving 12 bases between. The germline CDR1 and CDR2 sequences are DFQATT and SNEGSKA (reference sequence). In DNA form, the CDR3 reads TGCAGTGCTAGGGACGCAAGGAGCTCCTATAATTCACCCCTCCACTTT. Amino acids: CSARDARSSYNSPLHF.

This clonotype has only a few counts. V gene TRBV4-2 combines with J gene TRBJ2-1; 10 bases agree with TRBD1. The CDR3 totals 16 residues. Trimming removed 0 bases from V and 5 bases from J; junction bases left unmatched: 4. CDR1 LGHNA and CDR2 YNFKEQ come from the germline V gene. CDR3 sequence (DNA): TGTGCCAGCAGCCAAGATCGGACAGGGGGTAACAATGAGCAGTTCTTC. It specifies CASSQDRTGGNNEQFF.